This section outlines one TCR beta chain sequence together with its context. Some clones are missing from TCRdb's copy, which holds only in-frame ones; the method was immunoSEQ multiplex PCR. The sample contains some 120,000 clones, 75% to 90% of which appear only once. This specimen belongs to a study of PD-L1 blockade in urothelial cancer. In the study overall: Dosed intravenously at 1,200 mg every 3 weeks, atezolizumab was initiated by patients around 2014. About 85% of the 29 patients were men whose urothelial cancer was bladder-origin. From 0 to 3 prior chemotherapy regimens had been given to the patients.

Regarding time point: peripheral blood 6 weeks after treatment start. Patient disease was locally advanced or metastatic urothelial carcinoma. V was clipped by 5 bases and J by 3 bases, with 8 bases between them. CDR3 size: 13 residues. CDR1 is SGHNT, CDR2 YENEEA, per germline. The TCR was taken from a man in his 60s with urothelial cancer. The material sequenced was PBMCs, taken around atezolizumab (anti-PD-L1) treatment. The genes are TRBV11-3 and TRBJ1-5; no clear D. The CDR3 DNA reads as TGTGCCAGCAGCCCAGGTCCCAATCAGCCCCAGCATTTT. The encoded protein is CASSPGPNQPQHF. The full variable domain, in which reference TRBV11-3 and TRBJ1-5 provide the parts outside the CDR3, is EAGVVQSPRYKIIEKKQPVAFWCNPISGHNTLYWYLQNLGQGPELLIRYENEEAVDDSQLPKDRFSAERLKGVDSTLKIQPAELGDSAVYLCASSPGPNQPQHFGDGTRLSIL.